The 8 T cell receptor beta chains given below trace back to one sample, sequenced in a study of T-cell reconstitution after alpha-beta-depleted transplantation in children. Preparation of the TCRbeta library used unique molecular identifiers. TCRdb recomputed calls from the PCR reads with MiXCR, one row per CDR3 protein. The repertoire holds hundreds of thousands of distinct CDR3 sequences, with over 10% as singletons. The source was PBMCs, mostly from graft donor cells, collected 360 days after TCRalphabeta/CD19-depleted stem cell transplant. These receptors were taken from a male patient aged 10 to 17 who had a stem cell transplant for acute myeloid leukemia, so the T cells may come from the graft donor.

This clonotype was recorded at least ten times. The rearrangement links TRBV27 to TRBJ2-3; no clear D gene. Trimming removed 3 bases at V and 7 bases at J, with 11 bases between. Looked up from germline, CDR1 is MNHEY and CDR2 is SMNVEV (reference sequence). The length of the CDR3 is 13 residues. For the CDR3, the DNA is TGTGCCAGCAGTTTCGGGCCCTTAAATACGCAGTATTTT. Residues: CASSFGPLNTQYF.

The rearrangement links TRBV4-2 to TRBJ1-6, with D perhaps TRBD1 (5 bases). V was clipped by 2 bases and J by 6 bases, with 8 bases between them. This CDR3 has 14 residues. Germline CDR1 and CDR2: LGHNA and YNFKEQ. The CDR3 here is CASSQQGTNSPLHF. The CDR3 DNA reads TGTGCCAGCAGCCAACAGGGAACTAATTCACCCCTCCACTTT.

The chain combines TRBV20-1 with TRBJ1-5; 7 nucleotides match TRBD1. Germline trimming cut 1 base from V and 0 bases from J; bases unmatched to any gene: 9. Germline CDR1 reads DFQATT; CDR2 reads SNEGSKA (reference sequence). This CDR3 has 17 residues. This chain's CDR3 is CSARVAGGVYSNQPQHF. The CDR3 DNA reads as TGCAGTGCTAGAGTGGCAGGGGGGGTATATAGCAATCAGCCCCAGCATTTT.

This chain joins TRBV11-2 and TRBJ2-1; D may be TRBD2 (6 bases). CDR1 SGHAT and CDR2 FQNNGV come from the germline V gene. This CDR3 is 14 amino acids long. The V end was cut by 4 bases, the J end by 6 bases, with 13 bases between. The CDR3 is CASSSLGRPNEQFF. The DNA of the CDR3 is TGTGCCAGCAGCTCCTTGGGGAGGCCCAATGAGCAGTTCTTC. Together with reference TRBV11-2 and TRBJ2-1, the CDR3 gives the full variable domain: EAGVAQSPRYKIIEKRQSVAFWCNPISGHATLYWYQQILGQGPKLLIQFQNNGVVDDSQLPKDRFSAERLKGVDSTLKIQPAKLEDSAVYLCASSSLGRPNEQFFGPGTRLTVL.

The sample holds many counts of this clonotype. The rearrangement links TRBV14 to TRBJ2-1, with no clear D. This CDR3 is 16 amino acids long. Trimming stripped 1 base from V and 5 bases from J, with 15 bases between. Germline CDR1 is SGHDN and CDR2 is FVKESK. Here the CDR3 reads CASSQGGKDDDNEQFF. The CDR3 DNA reads as TGTGCCAGCAGCCAAGGGGGAAAGGACGATGACAATGAGCAGTTCTTC.

At least ten counts were recorded for this clonotype. The chain combines TRBV24-1 with TRBJ2-7, with a possible D match to TRBD2 (6 bases). The V gene lost 3 bases and the J gene lost 6 bases, with 17 bases spanning the gap. The CDR3 is made up of 15 amino acids. Germline lookup yields CDR1 KGHDR and CDR2 SFDVKD. In DNA, the CDR3 is TGTGCCACCAGTGATCGGGACTTCCCCCCTGCCGAGCAGTACTTC. This encodes CATSDRDFPPAEQYF.

This clonotype appeared a single time. This rearrangement joins TRBV20-1 to TRBJ2-4; D remains unclear. This CDR3 region has 14 residues. Germline V CDR1 and CDR2: DFQATT, SNEGSKA (reference sequence). V lost 6 bases, J lost 0 bases, and 12 bases lay in between. The CDR3 here is CSAEPPLAKNIQYF. DNA of the CDR3: TGCAGTGCCGAGCCCCCACTAGCCAAAAACATTCAGTACTTC.

The rearrangement joins TRBV20-1 to TRBJ2-7, with D unclear. Trimming took 3 bases from V and 2 from J, leaving 8 bases between them. CDR1 is DFQATT, CDR2 SNEGSKA, per germline (reference sequence). This CDR3 is 12 amino acids long. The CDR3 coding sequence is TGCAGTGCTAGGTCCCCAACCTACGAGCAGTACTTC. This encodes CSARSPTYEQYF.